This TCR beta chain appears in the sequencing data of a study of OX40 agonist ivuxolimab in advanced cancers. Study-wide findings and caveats: Relatively little clonal expansion, among the lowest observed, appeared in partial responders at 0.1-3.0 mg/kg. Circulating CD4+ and CD8+ T cells showed clonal expansion by week 6 at 0.1 to 3.0 mg/kg. Expanded clones belonging to CD8+ T cells outnumbered, on average, those of CD4+.

This clone has only one observation. Its antigen is undetermined. V was clipped by 6 bases and J by 2 bases, with 11 bases between them. CDR1 is ENHRY and CDR2 is SYGVKD in the germline V gene. The CDR3 length is 15 residues. On cycle 4 day 1 and cycle 7 day 1, as well as at baseline, blood was sampled. Assay used: immunoSEQ multiplex PCR; TCRdb lists only in-frame clones, some missing. Of tens of thousands of clones in the sample, 83% were seen once. Sequences were derived from CD4+ or CD8+ T cells sorted from blood, sampled in a trial of the OX40 agonist ivuxolimab. V usage is TRBV10-3 and J usage is TRBJ2-6; D ambiguous. This sequence originates from an adult with an advanced solid tumor such as melanoma, head and neck, liver or kidney cancer. CDR3 coding DNA: TGTGCCATCAGCGATCTAGGTACTGGGGCCAACGTCCTGACTTTC. Translated, it gives CAISDLGTGANVLTF.